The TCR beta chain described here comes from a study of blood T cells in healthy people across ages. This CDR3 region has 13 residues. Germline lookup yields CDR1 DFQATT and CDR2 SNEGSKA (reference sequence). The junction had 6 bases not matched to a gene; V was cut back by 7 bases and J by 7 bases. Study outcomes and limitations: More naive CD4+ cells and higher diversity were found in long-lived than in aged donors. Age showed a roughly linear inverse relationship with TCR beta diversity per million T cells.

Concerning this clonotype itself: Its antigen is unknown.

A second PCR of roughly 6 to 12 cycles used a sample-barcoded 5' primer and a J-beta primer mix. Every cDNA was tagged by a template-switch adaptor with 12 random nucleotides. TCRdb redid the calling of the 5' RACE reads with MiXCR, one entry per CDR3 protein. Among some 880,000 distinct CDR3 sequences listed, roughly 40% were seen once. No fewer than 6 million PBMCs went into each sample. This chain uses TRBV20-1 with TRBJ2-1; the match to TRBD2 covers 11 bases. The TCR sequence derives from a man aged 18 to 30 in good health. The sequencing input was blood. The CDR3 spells CSVLAGGPNEQFF. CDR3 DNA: TGCAGTGTATTAGCGGGGGGGCCAAATGAGCAGTTCTTC.